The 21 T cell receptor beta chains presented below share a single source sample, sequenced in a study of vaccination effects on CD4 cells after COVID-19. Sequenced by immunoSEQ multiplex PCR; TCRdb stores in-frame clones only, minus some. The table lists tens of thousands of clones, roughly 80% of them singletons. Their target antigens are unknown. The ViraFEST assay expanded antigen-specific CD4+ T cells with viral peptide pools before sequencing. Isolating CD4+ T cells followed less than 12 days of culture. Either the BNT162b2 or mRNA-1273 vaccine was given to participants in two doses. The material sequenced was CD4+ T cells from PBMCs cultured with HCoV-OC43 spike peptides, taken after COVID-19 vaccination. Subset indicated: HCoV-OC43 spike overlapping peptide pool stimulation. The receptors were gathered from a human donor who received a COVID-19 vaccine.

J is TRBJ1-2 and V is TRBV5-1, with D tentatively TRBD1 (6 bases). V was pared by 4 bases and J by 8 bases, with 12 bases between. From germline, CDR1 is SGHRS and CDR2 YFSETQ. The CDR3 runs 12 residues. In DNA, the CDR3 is TGCGCCAGCAGCACCGGACAGAGGGGCTACACCTTC. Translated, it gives CASSTGQRGYTF.

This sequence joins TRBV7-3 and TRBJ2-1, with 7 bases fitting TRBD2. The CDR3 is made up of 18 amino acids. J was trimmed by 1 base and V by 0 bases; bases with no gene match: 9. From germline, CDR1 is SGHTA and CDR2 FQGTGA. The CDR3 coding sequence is TGTGCCAGCAGCTTAACGGCTAGCGGAGCCTTATCCTACAATGAGCAGTTCTTC. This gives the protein CASSLTASGALSYNEQFF.

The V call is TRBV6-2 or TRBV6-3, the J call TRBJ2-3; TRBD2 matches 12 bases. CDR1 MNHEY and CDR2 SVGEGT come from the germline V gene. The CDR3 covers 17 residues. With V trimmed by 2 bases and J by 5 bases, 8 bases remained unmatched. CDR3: CASSYQPSGGVRDTQYF. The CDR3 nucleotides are TGTGCCAGCAGTTACCAACCTAGCGGGGGGGTAAGAGATACGCAGTATTTT.

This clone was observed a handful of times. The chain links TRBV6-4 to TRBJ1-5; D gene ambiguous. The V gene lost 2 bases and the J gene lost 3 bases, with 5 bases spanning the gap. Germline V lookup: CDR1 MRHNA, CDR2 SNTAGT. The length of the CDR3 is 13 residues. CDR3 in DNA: TGTGCCAGCAGTGACGGACCCAATCAGCCCCAGCATTTT. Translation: CASSDGPNQPQHF.

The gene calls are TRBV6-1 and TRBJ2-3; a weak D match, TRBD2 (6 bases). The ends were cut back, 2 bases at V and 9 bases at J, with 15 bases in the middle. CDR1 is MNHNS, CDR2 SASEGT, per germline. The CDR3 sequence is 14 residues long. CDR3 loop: CASSEMGGGRTQYF. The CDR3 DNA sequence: TGTGCCAGCAGTGAAATGGGTGGGGGGAGGACGCAGTATTTT.

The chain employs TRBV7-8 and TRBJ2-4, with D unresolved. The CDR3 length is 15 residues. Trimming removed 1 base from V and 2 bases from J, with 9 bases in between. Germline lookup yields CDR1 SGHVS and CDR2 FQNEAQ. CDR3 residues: CASSLDAATKNIQYF. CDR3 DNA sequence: TGTGCCAGCAGCTTAGATGCGGCGACCAAAAACATTCAGTACTTC.

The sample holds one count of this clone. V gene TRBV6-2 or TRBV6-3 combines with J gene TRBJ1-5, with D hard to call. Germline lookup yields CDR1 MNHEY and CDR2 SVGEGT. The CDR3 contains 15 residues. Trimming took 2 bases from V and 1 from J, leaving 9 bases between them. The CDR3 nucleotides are TGTGCCAGCAGTTACCCAGGACGAAGCAATCAGCCCCAGCATTTT. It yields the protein CASSYPGRSNQPQHF.

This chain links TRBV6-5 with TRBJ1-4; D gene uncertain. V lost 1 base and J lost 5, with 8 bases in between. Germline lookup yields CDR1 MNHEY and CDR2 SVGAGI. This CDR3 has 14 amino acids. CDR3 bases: TGTGCCAGCAGTTACTTGGGTCTAAATGAAAAACTGTTTTTT. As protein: CASSYLGLNEKLFF.

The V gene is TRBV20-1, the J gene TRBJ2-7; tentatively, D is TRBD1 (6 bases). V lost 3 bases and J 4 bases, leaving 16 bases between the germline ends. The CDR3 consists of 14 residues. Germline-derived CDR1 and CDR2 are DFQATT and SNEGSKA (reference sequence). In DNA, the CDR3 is TGCAGTGCTAGTCGCCCGGACAGAGATTACGAGCAGTACGTC. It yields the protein CSASRPDRDYEQYV.

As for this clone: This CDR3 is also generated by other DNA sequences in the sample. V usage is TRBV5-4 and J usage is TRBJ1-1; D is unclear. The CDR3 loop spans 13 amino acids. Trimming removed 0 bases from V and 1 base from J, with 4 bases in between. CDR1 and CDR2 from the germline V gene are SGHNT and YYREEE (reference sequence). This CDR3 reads CASSLDRNTEAFF. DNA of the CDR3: TGTGCCAGCAGCTTGGACAGGAACACTGAAGCTTTCTTT.

CDR3 coding DNA: TGTGCCAGCAGTGATACAAAAGAGACCCAGTACTTC. Translation: CASSDTKETQYF. The rearrangement links TRBV28 to TRBJ2-5; unclear D gene. Trimming left V 5 bases short and J 3 bases short, with 7 bases between. In germline, CDR1 is MDHEN, CDR2 SYDVKM. The CDR3 runs to 12 residues. Complete variable domain (other parts from reference TRBV28 and TRBJ2-5): DVKVTQSSRYLVKRTGEKVFLECVQDMDHENMFWYRQDPGLGLRLIYFSYDVKMKEKGDIPEGYSVSREKKERFSLILESASTNQTSMYLCASSDTKETQYFGPGTRLLVL.

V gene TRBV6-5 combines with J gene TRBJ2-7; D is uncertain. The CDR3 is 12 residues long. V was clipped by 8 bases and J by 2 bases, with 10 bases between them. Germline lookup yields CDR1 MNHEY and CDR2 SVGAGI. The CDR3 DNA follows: TGTGCCAGCGGCAAAACCCCCTACGAGCAGTACGTC. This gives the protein CASGKTPYEQYV.

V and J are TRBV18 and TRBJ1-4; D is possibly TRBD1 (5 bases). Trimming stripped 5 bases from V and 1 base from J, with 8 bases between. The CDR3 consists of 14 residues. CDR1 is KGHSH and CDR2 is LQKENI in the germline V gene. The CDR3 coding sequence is TGTGCCAGCTCATACGACAGAACTAATGAAAAACTGTTTTTT. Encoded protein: CASSYDRTNEKLFF.

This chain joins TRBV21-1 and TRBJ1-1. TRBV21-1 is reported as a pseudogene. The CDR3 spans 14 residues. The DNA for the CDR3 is TGTGCCAGCAGCAAAGATCAAGGGCCCGTCGGAGCTTTCTTT. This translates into CASSKDQGPVGAFF.

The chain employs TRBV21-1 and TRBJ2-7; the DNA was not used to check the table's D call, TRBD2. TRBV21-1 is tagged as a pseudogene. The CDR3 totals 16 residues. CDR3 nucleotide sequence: TGTGCCAGCAGCCCCTCCGGGAGGGAGGACGCCTACGAGCAGTACGTC. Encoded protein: CASSPSGREDAYEQYV.

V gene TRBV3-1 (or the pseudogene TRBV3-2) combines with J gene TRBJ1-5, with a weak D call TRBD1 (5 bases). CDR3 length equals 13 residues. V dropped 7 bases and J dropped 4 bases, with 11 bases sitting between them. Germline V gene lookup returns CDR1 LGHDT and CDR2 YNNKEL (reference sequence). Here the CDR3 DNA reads TGTGCCAGCAAAGGGGTTAGTAATCAGCCCCAGCATTTT. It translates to CASKGVSNQPQHF.

CDR3: CASSYNNYEQYV. The DNA for the CDR3 is TGTGCCAGCAGTTACAACAACTACGAGCAGTACGTC. J is TRBJ2-7 and V is TRBV6-2 or TRBV6-3, with unresolved D. The germline V gene has CDR1 MNHEY and CDR2 SVGEGT. Trimming removed 2 bases at V and 3 bases at J, with 5 bases between. This CDR3 is built from 12 residues.

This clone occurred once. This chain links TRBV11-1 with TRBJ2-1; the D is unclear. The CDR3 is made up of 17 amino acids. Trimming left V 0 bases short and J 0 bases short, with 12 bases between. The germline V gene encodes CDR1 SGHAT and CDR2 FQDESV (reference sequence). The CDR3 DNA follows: TGTGCCAGCAGCTTAGCGTTCGACCGAGGCTCCTACAATGAGCAGTTCTTC. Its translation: CASSLAFDRGSYNEQFF. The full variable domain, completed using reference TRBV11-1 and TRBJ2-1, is EAEVAQSPRYKITEKSQAVAFWCDPISGHATLYWYRQILGQGPELLVQFQDESVVDDSQLPKDRFSAERLKGVDSTLKIQPAELGDSAMYLCASSLAFDRGSYNEQFFGPGTRLTVL.

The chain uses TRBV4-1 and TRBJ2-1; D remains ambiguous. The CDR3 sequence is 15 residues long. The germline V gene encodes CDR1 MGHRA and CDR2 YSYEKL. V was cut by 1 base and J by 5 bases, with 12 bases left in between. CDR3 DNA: TGCGCCAGCAGCCAAGCCGGCCGGAAAAACAATGAGCAGTTCTTC. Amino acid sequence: CASSQAGRKNNEQFF.

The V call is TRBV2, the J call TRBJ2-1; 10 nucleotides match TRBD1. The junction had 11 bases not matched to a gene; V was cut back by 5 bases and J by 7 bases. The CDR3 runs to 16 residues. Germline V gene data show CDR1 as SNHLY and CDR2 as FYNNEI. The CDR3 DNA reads TGTGCCAGCAGTCTGACCGGGACAGGGGTATGGAATGAGCAGTTCTTC. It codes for CASSLTGTGVWNEQFF.

Here the CDR3 DNA reads TGCAGCGCACAGGGTGGCGATGAAAAACTGTTTTTT. Amino acid sequence: CSAQGGDEKLFF. This chain links TRBV29-1 with TRBJ1-4; D is possibly TRBD1 (6 bases). Between the trimmed V and J ends, which lost 7 bases and 6 bases, there was a span of 12 bases. CDR3 length equals 12 residues. Germline V CDR1 and CDR2: SQVTM, ANQGSEA.